This T cell receptor beta chain was profiled in a study of OX40 agonist ivuxolimab in advanced cancers. Study as a whole: Ivuxolimab is an agonistic anti-OX40 (CD134) antibody, and patients were treated with it. Recorded diagnoses for dose-escalation patients were hepatocellular carcinoma, melanoma, renal cell or head and neck cancer. Study-wide results and limits: On average, CD8+ T cells showed a greater number of expanded clones than CD4+.

Concerning this clone: What it binds is not known.

TCRdb keeps only in-frame clones here, not all; method: immunoSEQ multiplex PCR. Here the sample spans 60,000 to 65,000 clones, roughly nine tenths being singletons. Trimming removed 2 bases from V and 9 bases from J, with 8 bases in between. Germline CDR1 reads MNHNS; CDR2 reads SASEGT. The CDR3 extends over 11 amino acids. The chain employs TRBV6-1 and TRBJ2-7, with D perhaps matching TRBD1 (6 bases). The input for sequencing was CD4+ or CD8+ T cells sorted from blood, taken in a trial of the OX40 agonist ivuxolimab. This TCR derives from an adult with an advanced solid tumor such as melanoma, head and neck, liver or kidney cancer. The DNA of the CDR3 is TGTGCCAGCAGTGAACGCAGGGGGCAGTACTTC. The encoded protein is CASSERRGQYF.